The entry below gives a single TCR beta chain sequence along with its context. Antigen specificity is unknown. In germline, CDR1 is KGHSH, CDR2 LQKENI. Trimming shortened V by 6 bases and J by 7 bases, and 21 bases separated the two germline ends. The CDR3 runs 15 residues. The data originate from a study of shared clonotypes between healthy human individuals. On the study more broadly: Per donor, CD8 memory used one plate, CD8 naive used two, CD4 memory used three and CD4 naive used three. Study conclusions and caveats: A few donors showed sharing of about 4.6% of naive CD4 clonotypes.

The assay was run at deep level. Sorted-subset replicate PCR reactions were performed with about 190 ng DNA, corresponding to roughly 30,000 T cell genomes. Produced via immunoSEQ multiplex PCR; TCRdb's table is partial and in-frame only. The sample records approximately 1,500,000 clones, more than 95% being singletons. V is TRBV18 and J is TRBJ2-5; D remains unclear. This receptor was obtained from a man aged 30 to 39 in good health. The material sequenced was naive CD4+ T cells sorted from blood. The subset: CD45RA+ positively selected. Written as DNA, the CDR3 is TGTGCCAGCTCTTACTTGAGTGAACCCCTGGTGACCCAGTACTTC. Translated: CASSYLSEPLVTQYF.